This T cell receptor beta chain comes out of a study of molecular identifiers for immune sequencing clone quantification. Looking at the study overall: In replicates, RNA from around 18,000 or 91,000 naive CD8 cells was divided five ways and four parts were sequenced.

This CDR3 spans 16 amino acids. Germline CDR1 reads KGHDR; CDR2 reads SFDVKD. Bulk TCR library preparation followed previously described methods with listed TCR primers. TCRdb redid the calling of the PCR reads with MiXCR, one entry per CDR3 protein. The sample contains about 640,000 distinct CDR3 sequences, 20% of which appear only once. Libraries used roughly 18,000 to 1,100,000 sorted naive CD8 T cells and 10%, 30% or 50% RNA input. Isolation of naive CD8 T cells was achieved by sorting on a CD8+CD4-CCR7+CD45RA+ phenotype. In the case of this clonotype: This could be a read error, since a much larger clone is one nucleotide away.

The receptor's source is a human donor in good health. Some libraries in this study had Jurkat cell RNA spiked in. The specimen was naive CD8+ T cells from blood, with Jurkat cell RNA spiked in. Specified subset: FACS-sorted CD8+CD4-CCR7+CD45RA+ naive T cells. The chain uses TRBV24-1 and TRBJ1-5; 7 nucleotides agree with TRBD1. The J call may be mistaken, given a closer DNA end match to TRBJ2-3. As DNA, the CDR3 is TGTGCCACCAGTGATCTACCTAAACAGGGGAATCAGCCCCAGTATTTT. This gives the protein CATSDLPKQGNQPQYF.